This is a list of T cell receptor beta chains from one sample in a study of glioma-infiltrating T cells after dendritic cell vaccination. Measured with immunoSEQ multiplex PCR; TCRdb has only the in-frame clones, and not every one. The data contain around 96,000 clones, 79% of them singletons. This material consisted of blood, taken before dendritic cell vaccination. The receptor source for this set is a human donor with glioblastoma. The CDR3 runs from the conserved cysteine through the conserved F or W. Fields, in order: D gene, J gene, V gene, clone size, CDR3 protein, CDR3 DNA. The D gene is left open where the match is weak. Some rows mark clone size as missing; the rest say once, few, many or name a class of expanded clone.

D: TRBD2; J: TRBJ2-5; V: TRBV7-6; size: NA; CDR3: CASTWGREETQYF; DNA: TGTGCCAGCACTTGGGGGAGGGAGGAGACCCAGTACTTC
D: TRBD2; J: TRBJ2-5; V: TRBV5-1; size: NA; CDR3: CASKSGGAQETQYF; DNA: TGCGCCAGCAAGAGCGGGGGGGCCCAAGAGACCCAGTACTTC
D: NA; J: TRBJ1-3; V: TRBV19; size: NA; CDR3: CASSILGQLSGNTIYF; DNA: TGTGCCAGTAGTATCCTGGGACAACTCTCTGGAAACACCATATATTTT
D: NA; J: TRBJ1-5; V: TRBV2; size: NA; CDR3: CASSVGRASNQPQHF; DNA: TGTGCCAGCAGTGTGGGGAGGGCAAGCAATCAGCCCCAGCATTTT
D: NA; J: TRBJ1-5; V: TRBV19; size: few; CDR3: CASSIGRNIDQPQHF; DNA: TGTGCCAGTAGTATAGGCAGGAATATCGATCAGCCCCAGCATTTT
D: TRBD1; J: TRBJ1-2; V: TRBV25-1; size: NA; CDR3: CASSEQDRLDGYTF; DNA: TGTGCCAGCAGTGAACAGGACAGGCTCGATGGCTACACCTTC
D: NA; J: TRBJ2-5; V: TRBV5-1; size: NA; CDR3: CASSFGKYQETQYF; DNA: TGCGCCAGCAGCTTTGGCAAATACCAAGAGACCCAGTACTTC
D: TRBD1; J: TRBJ2-7; V: TRBV28; size: NA; CDR3: CASRPGQSTEQYF; DNA: TGTGCCAGCAGACCGGGACAGTCGACCGAGCAGTACTTC
D: NA; J: TRBJ1-5; V: TRBV28; size: once; CDR3: CASTKQTNQPQHF; DNA: TGTGCCAGCACCAAACAGACAAATCAGCCCCAGCATTTT
D: NA; J: TRBJ1-5; V: TRBV6-6; size: few; CDR3: CATRVGSNQPQHF; DNA: TGTGCCACCCGGGTGGGTAGCAATCAGCCCCAGCATTTT
D: NA; J: TRBJ1-1; V: TRBV18; size: NA; CDR3: CASSPGGSGTEAFF; DNA: TGTGCCAGCTCACCCGGGGGGTCGGGCACTGAAGCTTTCTTT
D: NA; J: TRBJ2-1; V: TRBV2; size: NA; CDR3: CASSEKTSYYNEQFF; DNA: TGTGCCAGCAGTGAGAAGACTAGTTACTACAATGAGCAGTTCTTC
D: NA; J: TRBJ1-4; V: TRBV7-9; size: NA; CDR3: CASSSTQGSVFNEKLFF; DNA: TGTGCCAGCAGCTCAACACAGGGCTCGGTTTTTAATGAAAAACTGTTTTTT
D: NA; J: TRBJ2-3; V: TRBV5-6; size: NA; CDR3: CASSLATSQGTQYF; DNA: TGTGCCAGCAGCTTGGCGACTTCCCAGGGTACGCAGTATTTT
D: TRBD1; J: TRBJ1-5; V: TRBV27; size: NA; CDR3: CASSPDRVVVPQHF; DNA: TGTGCCAGCAGCCCGGACAGGGTGGTAGTGCCCCAGCATTTT
D: NA; J: TRBJ1-1; V: TRBV5-1; size: once; CDR3: CASSLGYGLNTEAFF; DNA: TGCGCCAGCAGCTTGGGTTACGGTCTGAACACTGAAGCTTTCTTT
D: TRBD2; J: TRBJ2-1; V: TRBV30; size: NA; CDR3: CAWLGLAADEQFF; DNA: TGTGCCTGGTTGGGACTAGCGGCGGATGAGCAGTTCTTC
D: TRBD1; J: TRBJ1-2; V: TRBV7-9; size: few; CDR3: CASSWRDRRYGYTF; DNA: TGTGCCAGCAGCTGGCGGGACAGGCGGTATGGCTACACCTTC
D: NA; J: TRBJ1-5; V: TRBV5-6; size: NA; CDR3: CASSLGGDNQPQHF; DNA: TGTGCCAGCAGCTTGGGGGGAGACAATCAGCCCCAGCATTTT
D: TRBD1; J: TRBJ2-7; V: TRBV10-1; size: few; CDR3: CASSEGGTGEQYF; DNA: TGCGCCAGCAGTGAAGGGGGGACAGGCGAGCAGTACTTC
D: TRBD1; J: TRBJ2-7; V: TRBV19; size: NA; CDR3: CASSTPGQGHDEQYF; DNA: TGTGCCAGTAGCACTCCGGGACAGGGGCACGACGAGCAGTACTTC
D: NA; J: TRBJ2-2; V: TRBV5-1; size: NA; CDR3: CASSWGSLNTGELFF; DNA: TGCGCCAGCAGCTGGGGCTCCTTGAACACCGGGGAGCTGTTTTTT